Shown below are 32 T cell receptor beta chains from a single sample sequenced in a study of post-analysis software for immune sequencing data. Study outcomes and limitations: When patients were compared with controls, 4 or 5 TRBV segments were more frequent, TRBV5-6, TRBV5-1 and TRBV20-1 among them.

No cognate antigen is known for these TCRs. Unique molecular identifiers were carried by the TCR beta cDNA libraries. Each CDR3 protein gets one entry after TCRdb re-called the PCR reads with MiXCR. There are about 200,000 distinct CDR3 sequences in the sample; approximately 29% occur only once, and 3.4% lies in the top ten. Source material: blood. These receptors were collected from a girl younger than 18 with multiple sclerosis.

The CDR3 nucleotides read TGTGCCAGCGGCGGACTCAGCACAGATACGCAGTATTTT. Its protein is CASGGLSTDTQYF. This chain links TRBV25-1 with TRBJ2-3; D might be TRBD2 (5 bases). In germline, CDR1 is MGHDK, CDR2 SYGVNS. With 8 bases removed from V and 0 bases from J, the gap between germline ends came to 9 bases. There are 13 residues in the CDR3.

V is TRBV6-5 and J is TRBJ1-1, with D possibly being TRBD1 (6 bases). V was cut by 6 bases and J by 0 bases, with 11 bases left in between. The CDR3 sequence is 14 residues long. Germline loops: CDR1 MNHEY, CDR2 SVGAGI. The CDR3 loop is CASRTGLVNTEAFF. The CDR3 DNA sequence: TGTGCCAGCAGGACAGGTCTCGTGAACACTGAAGCTTTCTTT.

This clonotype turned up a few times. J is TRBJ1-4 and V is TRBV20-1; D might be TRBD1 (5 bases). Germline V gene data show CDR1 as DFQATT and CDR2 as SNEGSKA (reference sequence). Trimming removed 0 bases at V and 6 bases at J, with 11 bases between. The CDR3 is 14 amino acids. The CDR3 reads CSARDSRGDEKLFF. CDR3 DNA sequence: TGCAGTGCTAGAGATTCGAGGGGAGATGAAAAACTGTTTTTT.

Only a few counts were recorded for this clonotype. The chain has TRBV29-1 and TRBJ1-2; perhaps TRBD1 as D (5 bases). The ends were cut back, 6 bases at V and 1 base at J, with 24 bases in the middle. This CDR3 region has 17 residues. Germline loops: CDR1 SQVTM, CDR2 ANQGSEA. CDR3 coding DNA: TGCAGCGTCGATCTGGGGCTACGCCGGGGGATTAACTATGGCTACACCTTC. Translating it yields CSVDLGLRRGINYGYTF.

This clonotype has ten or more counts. CDR3 amino acids: CASSRGQGNIGGNEQFF. The CDR3 DNA is TGTGCCAGCAGCCGAGGACAGGGGAACATCGGTGGGAATGAGCAGTTCTTC. V usage is TRBV7-9 and J usage is TRBJ2-1; 9 bases align to TRBD1. This CDR3 has 17 residues. The J segment lost 7 bases and the V segment lost 5 bases, leaving 15 bases of the junction unmatched. CDR1 and CDR2 (germline): SEHNR, FQNEAQ (reference sequence).

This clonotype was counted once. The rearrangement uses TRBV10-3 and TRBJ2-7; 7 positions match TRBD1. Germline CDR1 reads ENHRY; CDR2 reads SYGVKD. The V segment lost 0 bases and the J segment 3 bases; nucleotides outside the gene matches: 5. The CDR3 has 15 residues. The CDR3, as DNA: TGTGCCATCAGTGAGTCCAGGACAGGAGGCTACGAGCAGTACTTC. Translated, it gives CAISESRTGGYEQYF.

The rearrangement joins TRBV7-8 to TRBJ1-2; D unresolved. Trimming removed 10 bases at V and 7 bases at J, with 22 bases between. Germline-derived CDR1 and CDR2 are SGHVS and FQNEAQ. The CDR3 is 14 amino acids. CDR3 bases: TGTGCCACCTCCTCTGGGGAGCCACCCCTTGGCTACACCTTC. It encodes CATSSGEPPLGYTF.

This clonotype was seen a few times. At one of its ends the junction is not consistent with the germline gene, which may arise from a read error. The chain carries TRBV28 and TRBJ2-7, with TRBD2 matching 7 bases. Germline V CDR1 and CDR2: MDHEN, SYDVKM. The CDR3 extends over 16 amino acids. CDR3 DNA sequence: TGTGTCAGCAGGGAGGGTAGTGGCAGGGAATTTTACGAGCAGTACTTC. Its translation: CVSREGSGREFYEQYF.

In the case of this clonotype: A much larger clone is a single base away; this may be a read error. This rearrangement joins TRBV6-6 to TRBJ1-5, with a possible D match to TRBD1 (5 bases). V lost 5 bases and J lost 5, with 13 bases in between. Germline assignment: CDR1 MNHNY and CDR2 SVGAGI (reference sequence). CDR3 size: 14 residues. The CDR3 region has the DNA TGTGCCAGCAGTGGGGACGGCCGAGATCAGCCCCAGCATTTT. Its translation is CASSGDGRDQPQHF.

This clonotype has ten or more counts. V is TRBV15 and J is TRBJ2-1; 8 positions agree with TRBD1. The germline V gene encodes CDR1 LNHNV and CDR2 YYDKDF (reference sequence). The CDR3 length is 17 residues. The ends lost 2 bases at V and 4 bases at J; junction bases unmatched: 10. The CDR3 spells CATSRQSPGGAYNEQFF. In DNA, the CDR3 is TGTGCCACCAGCAGACAATCCCCAGGGGGCGCTTACAATGAGCAGTTCTTC. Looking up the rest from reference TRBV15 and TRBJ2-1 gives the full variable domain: DAMVIQNPRYQVTQFGKPVTLSCSQTLNHNVMYWYQQKSSQAPKLLFHYYDKDFNNEADTPDNFQSRRPNTSFCFLDIRSPGLGDTAMYLCATSRQSPGGAYNEQFFGPGTRLTVL.

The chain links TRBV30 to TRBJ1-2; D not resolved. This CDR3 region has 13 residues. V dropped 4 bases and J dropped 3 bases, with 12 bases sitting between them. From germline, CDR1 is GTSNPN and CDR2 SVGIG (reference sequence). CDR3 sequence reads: CAWIHPPDYGYTF. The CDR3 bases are TGTGCCTGGATCCATCCCCCGGACTATGGCTACACCTTC. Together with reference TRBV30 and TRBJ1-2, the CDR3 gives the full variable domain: SQTIHQWPATLVQPVGSPLSLECTVEGTSNPNLYWYRQAAGRGLQLLFYSVGIGQISSEVPQNLSASRPQDRQFILSSKKLLLSDSGFYLCAWIHPPDYGYTFGSGTRLTVV.

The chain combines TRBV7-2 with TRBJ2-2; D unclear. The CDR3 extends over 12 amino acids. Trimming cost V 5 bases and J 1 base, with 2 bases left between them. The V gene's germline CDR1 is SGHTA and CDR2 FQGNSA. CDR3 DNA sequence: TGTGCCAGCAGCCGGAACACCGGGGAGCTGTTTTTT. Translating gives CASSRNTGELFF.

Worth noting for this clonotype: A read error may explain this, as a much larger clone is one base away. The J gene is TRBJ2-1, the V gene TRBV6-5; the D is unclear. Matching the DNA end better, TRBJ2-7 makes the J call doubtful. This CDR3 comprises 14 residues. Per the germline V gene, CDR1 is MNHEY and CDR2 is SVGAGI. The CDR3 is CASTTPYSYNEQYF. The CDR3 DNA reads TGTGCCAGCACTACACCATACTCCTACAATGAGCAGTACTTC.

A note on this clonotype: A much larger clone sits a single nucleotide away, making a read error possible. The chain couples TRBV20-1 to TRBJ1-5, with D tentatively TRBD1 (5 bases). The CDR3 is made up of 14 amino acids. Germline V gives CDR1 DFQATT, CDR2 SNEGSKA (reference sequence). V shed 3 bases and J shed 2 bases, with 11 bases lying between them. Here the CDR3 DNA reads TGCAGTGCTAGTGCCCGGGACGGCAATCAGCCCCAGCATTTT. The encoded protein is CSASARDGNQPQHF.

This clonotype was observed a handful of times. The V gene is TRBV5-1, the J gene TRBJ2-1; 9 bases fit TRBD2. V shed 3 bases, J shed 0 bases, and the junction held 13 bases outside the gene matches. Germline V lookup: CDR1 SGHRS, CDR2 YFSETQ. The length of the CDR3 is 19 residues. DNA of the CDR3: TGCGCCAGCAGCTCTAATGGTTTAGCGGGAGCGCCCTCCTACAATGAGCAGTTCTTC. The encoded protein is CASSSNGLAGAPSYNEQFF.

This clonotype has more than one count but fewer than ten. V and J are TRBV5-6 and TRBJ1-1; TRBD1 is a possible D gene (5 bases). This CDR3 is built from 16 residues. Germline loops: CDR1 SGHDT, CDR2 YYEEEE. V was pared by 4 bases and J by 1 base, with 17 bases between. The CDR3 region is CASSPWTILENTEAFF. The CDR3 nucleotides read TGTGCCAGCAGCCCCTGGACAATACTCGAGAACACTGAAGCTTTCTTT.

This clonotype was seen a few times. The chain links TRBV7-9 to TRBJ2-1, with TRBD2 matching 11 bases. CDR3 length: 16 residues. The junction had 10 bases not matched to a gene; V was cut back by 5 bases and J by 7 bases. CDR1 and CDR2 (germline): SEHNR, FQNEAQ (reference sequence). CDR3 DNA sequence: TGTGCCAGCAGCCCCCGACTAGCGGGGAGAGGGAATGAGCAGTTCTTC. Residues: CASSPRLAGRGNEQFF.

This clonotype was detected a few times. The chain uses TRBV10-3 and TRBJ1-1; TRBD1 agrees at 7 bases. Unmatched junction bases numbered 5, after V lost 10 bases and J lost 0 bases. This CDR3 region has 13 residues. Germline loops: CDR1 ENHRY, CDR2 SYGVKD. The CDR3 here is CATNRGLNTEAFF. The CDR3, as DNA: TGTGCCACCAACAGGGGATTGAACACTGAAGCTTTCTTT.

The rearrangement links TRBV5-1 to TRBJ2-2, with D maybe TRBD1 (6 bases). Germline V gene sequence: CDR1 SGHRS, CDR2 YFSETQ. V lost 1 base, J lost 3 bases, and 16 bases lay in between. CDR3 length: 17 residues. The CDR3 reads CASSLQGMFHDTGELFF. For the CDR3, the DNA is TGCGCCAGCAGCTTGCAGGGGATGTTTCATGACACCGGGGAGCTGTTTTTT. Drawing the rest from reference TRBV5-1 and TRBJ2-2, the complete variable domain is KAGVTQTPRYLIKTRGQQVTLSCSPISGHRSVSWYQQTPGQGLQFLFEYFSETQRNKGNFPGRFSGRQFSNSRSEMNVSTLELGDSALYLCASSLQGMFHDTGELFFGEGSRLTVL.

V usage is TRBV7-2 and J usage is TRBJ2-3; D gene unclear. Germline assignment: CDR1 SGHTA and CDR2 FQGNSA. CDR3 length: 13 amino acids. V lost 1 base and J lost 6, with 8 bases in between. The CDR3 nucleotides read TGTGCCAGCAGCTTAGGGTATGCGGATACGCAGTATTTT. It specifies CASSLGYADTQYF.

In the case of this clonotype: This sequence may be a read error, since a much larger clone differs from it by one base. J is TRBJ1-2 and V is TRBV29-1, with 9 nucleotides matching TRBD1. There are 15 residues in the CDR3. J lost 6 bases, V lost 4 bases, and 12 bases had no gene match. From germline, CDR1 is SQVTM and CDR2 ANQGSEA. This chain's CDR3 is CSVGPTYRGPDGYTF. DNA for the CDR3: TGCAGCGTTGGACCCACCTACAGGGGGCCGGATGGCTACACCTTC.

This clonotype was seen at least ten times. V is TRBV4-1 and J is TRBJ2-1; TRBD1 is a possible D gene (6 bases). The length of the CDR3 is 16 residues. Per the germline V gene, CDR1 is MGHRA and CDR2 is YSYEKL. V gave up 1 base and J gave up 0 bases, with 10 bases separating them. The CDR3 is CASSQAGQSSYNEQFF. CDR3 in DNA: TGCGCCAGCAGCCAAGCCGGACAGAGCTCCTACAATGAGCAGTTCTTC.

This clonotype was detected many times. The chain's CDR3 is CASSLQLSDNSPLHF. The CDR3 nucleotides read TGTGCCAGCAGCTTACAGCTCTCAGATAATTCACCCCTCCACTTT. This chain connects TRBV7-2 to TRBJ1-6; D remains ambiguous. The germline V gene has CDR1 SGHTA and CDR2 FQGNSA. This CDR3 contains 15 residues. Trimming removed 2 bases from V and 5 bases from J, with 10 bases in between.

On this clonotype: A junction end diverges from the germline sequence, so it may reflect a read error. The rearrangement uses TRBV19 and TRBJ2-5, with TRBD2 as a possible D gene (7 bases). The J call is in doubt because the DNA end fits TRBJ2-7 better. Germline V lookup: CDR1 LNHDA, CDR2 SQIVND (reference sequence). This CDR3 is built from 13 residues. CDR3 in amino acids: CANSLGGLREQYF. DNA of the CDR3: TGTGCCAATAGTCTGGGGGGGCTCCGCGAGCAGTACTTC.

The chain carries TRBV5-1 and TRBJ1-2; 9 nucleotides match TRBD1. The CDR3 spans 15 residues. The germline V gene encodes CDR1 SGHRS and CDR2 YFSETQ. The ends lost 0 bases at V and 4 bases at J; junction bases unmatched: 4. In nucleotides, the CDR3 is TGCGCCAGCAGCTTGGAGACAGGGGGTCTCTATGGCTACACCTTC. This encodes CASSLETGGLYGYTF.

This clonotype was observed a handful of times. The CDR3 reads CASSVGPTNTEAFF. DNA for the CDR3: TGTGCCAGCAGCGTAGGACCCACGAACACTGAAGCTTTCTTT. The chain is built from TRBV9 and TRBJ1-1; D unclear. The CDR3 has 14 amino acids. Germline CDR1 SGDLS, CDR2 YYNGEE. V shed 0 bases and J shed 1 base, with 7 bases lying between them.

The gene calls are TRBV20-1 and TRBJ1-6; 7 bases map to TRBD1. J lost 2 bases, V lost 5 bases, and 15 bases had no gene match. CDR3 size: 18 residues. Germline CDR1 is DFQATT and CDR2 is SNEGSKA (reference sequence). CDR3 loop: CSARGQVQATTYNSPLHF. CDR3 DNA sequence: TGCAGTGCTCGAGGACAGGTACAGGCCACAACCTATAATTCACCCCTCCACTTT.

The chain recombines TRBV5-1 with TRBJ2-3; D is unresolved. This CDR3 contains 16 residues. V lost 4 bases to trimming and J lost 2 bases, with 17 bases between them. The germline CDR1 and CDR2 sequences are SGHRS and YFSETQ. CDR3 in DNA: TGCGCCAGCAGCGTGGGATTCGGAAGGACCACAGATACGCAGTATTTT. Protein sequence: CASSVGFGRTTDTQYF.

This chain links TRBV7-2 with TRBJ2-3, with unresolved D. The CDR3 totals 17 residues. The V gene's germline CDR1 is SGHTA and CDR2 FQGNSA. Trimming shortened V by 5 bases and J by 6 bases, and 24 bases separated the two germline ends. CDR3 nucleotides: TGTGCCAGCAGCGCGGCCCGCCAGGCAGGCCCCCGGGATACGCAGTATTTT. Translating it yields CASSAARQAGPRDTQYF.

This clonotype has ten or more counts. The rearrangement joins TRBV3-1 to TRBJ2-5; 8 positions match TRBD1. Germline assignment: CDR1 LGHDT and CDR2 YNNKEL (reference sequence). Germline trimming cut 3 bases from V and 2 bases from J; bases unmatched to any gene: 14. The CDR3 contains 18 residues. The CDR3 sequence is CASSQSPRQGSLQETQYF. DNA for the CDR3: TGTGCCAGCAGCCAGAGTCCCCGACAGGGGAGCCTTCAAGAGACCCAGTACTTC.

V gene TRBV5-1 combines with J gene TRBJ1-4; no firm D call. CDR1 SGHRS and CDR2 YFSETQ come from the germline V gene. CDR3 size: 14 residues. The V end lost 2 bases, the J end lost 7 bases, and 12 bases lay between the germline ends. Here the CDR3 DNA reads TGCGCCAGCAGCTTTGCCTTCGGCGGTGAAAAACTGTTTTTT. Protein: CASSFAFGGEKLFF. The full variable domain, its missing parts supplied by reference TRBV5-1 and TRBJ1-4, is KAGVTQTPRYLIKTRGQQVTLSCSPISGHRSVSWYQQTPGQGLQFLFEYFSETQRNKGNFPGRFSGRQFSNSRSEMNVSTLELGDSALYLCASSFAFGGEKLFFGSGTQLSVL.

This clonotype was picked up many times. The CDR3 protein is CASSPRLNYGYTF. The CDR3 DNA reads TGCGCCAGCAGCCCCCGACTAAACTATGGCTACACCTTC. This chain connects TRBV5-1 to TRBJ1-2; no clear D. Germline V CDR1 and CDR2: SGHRS, YFSETQ. V lost 4 bases to trimming and J lost 2 bases, with 9 bases between them. The CDR3 is made up of 13 amino acids.